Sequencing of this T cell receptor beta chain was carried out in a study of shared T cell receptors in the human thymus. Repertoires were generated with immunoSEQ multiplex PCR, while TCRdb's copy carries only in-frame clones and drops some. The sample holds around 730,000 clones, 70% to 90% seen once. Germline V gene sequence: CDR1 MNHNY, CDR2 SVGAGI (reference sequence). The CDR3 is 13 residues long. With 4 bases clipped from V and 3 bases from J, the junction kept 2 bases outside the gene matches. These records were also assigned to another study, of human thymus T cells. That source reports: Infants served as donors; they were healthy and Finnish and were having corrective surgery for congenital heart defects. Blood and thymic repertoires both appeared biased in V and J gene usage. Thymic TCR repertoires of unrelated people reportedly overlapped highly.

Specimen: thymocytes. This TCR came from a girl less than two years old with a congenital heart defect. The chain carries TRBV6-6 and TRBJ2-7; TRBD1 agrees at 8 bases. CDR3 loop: CASSWDRSYEQYF. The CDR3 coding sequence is TGTGCCAGCAGTTGGGACAGGAGCTACGAGCAGTACTTC.